Presented here are 7 T cell receptor beta chains from one specimen sequenced in a study of T cell changes during pregnancy in multiple sclerosis. Assay: immunoSEQ multiplex PCR; the TCRdb copy retains only in-frame clones and omits some. Among 15,000 to 20,000 clones, 85% to 90% were seen once, and the ten largest hold roughly 13%. Material: CD8+ T cells from peripheral blood mononuclear cells, obtained in the third trimester of pregnancy. These receptors came from a female donor in good health, enrolled as a control in a pregnancy study.

The chain employs TRBV4-2 and TRBJ2-7, with a possible D match to TRBD2 (9 bases). Germline CDR1 reads LGHNA; CDR2 reads YNFKEQ. The CDR3 spans 15 residues. V shed 6 bases and J shed 2 bases, with 17 bases lying between them. The CDR3 coding sequence is TGTGCCAGCAGTCAGGGGGCTAGCGGGACCTACGAGCAGTACTTC. This encodes CASSQGASGTYEQYF.

This clone is medium-sized (0.01 to 0.1%) by share. This chain links TRBV28 with TRBJ2-3, with a weak D call TRBD1 (6 bases). CDR3 length equals 17 residues. CDR1 and CDR2 (germline): MDHEN, SYDVKM. The V gene lost 3 bases and the J gene lost 3 bases, with 19 bases spanning the gap. This CDR3 is CASSFIRSDSLTDTQYF. CDR3 bases: TGTGCCAGCAGTTTTATCCGGTCGGACAGCTTAACAGATACGCAGTATTTT.

CDR3 DNA: TGTGCCAGCAGTTACCACTACCGACAGGGCTTAACTCCCCAAGCTTTCTTT. Its translation: CASSYHYRQGLTPQAFF. V and J are TRBV6-7 and TRBJ1-1, with 7 bases lining up with TRBD1. TRBV6-7 is an ORF, with its function uncertain. The CDR3 length is 17 residues. V lost 2 bases to trimming and J lost 9 bases; unmatched junction nucleotides: 18.

The CDR3 reads CASSLAEGSTQYF. The CDR3 DNA reads as TGTGCCAGCAGCTTGGCCGAGGGAAGTACGCAGTATTTT. The chain is built from TRBV5-6 and TRBJ2-3; D is possibly TRBD2 (5 bases). Trimming pared 0 bases from V and 8 bases from J, leaving 10 bases between. The CDR3 is made up of 13 amino acids. Germline V CDR1 and CDR2: SGHDT, YYEEEE. Using reference TRBV5-6 and TRBJ2-3 for the parts outside the CDR3, the full variable domain is DAGVTQSPTHLIKTRGQQVTLRCSPKSGHDTVSWYQQALGQGPQFIFQYYEEEERQRGNFPDRFSGHQFPNYSSELNVNALLLGDSALYLCASSLAEGSTQYFGPGTRLTVL.

In this sample, this clone turned up once. This chain joins TRBV29-1 and TRBJ2-1; D possibly corresponds to TRBD1 (5 bases). CDR3 length: 11 amino acids. V gave up 5 bases and J gave up 10 bases, with 12 bases separating them. Germline V CDR1 and CDR2: SQVTM, ANQGSEA. The CDR3, as DNA: TGCAGCGTTAGGTCAGGGCACGAGCAGTTCTTC. As protein: CSVRSGHEQFF.

The gene calls are TRBV5-6 and TRBJ2-3; perhaps TRBD1 as D (5 bases). CDR1 and CDR2 (germline): SGHDT, YYEEEE. V lost 3 bases and J 3 bases, leaving 5 bases between the germline ends. This CDR3 spans 12 amino acids. Written as DNA, the CDR3 is TGTGCCAGCAGCTCAGGGACAGATACGCAGTATTTT. Translation gives CASSSGTDTQYF.

The V call is TRBV28, the J call TRBJ1-1; D is possibly TRBD1 (6 bases). The CDR3 consists of 13 residues. The germline gives CDR1 MDHEN, CDR2 SYDVKM. The V and J ends lost 6 bases and 4 bases respectively, with 12 bases between them. DNA for the CDR3: TGTGCCAGCAGCTGGACAGACCGCACTGAAGCTTTCTTT. Its protein is CASSWTDRTEAFF.